This T cell receptor beta chain was profiled in a study of tumor-infiltrating lymphocytes in primary liver carcinoma. Reverse transcription of about 500 ng total RNA with a constant-region primer produced TCR beta cDNA. Amplification in three nested multiplex PCR rounds with slightly modified ARM-PCR gave rise to TCR beta libraries. For 10 cycles apiece, the opening two PCR rounds ran with TRBV1-TRBV30 forward primers and a C-beta reverse primer. Via MiXCR, TCRdb re-called the multiplex PCR reads, giving one row per CDR3 protein. The sample has more than 90,000 distinct CDR3 sequences, about 63% seen once. Ten or more counts support this clonotype. Its target is unknown. This CDR3 contains 14 residues. Between the trimmed V and J ends, which lost 0 bases and 3 bases, there was a span of 9 bases. CDR1 and CDR2 (germline): SGHRS, YFSETQ. Unsorted bulk tissue, roughly 20-34 mg of it, served as the source for co-extraction of RNA and DNA. Donors were untreated and chronically infected with HBV. Per tumor, sampling covered five separate regions.

Study-level findings and limits: Only about 7-24% of top clones were detected in each of the five tumor regions.

The chain employs TRBV5-1 and TRBJ1-1; possibly TRBD1 for D (6 bases). This TCR came from a woman aged 60-75 years with primary liver carcinoma and hepatitis B virus infection. Sequencing input: liver tumor tissue from sampling region 2. The subset was: tumor region T2, inferior pole. CDR3 DNA: TGCGCCAGCAGCTTGGGGGGGGCCGACACTGAAGCTTTCTTT. It encodes CASSLGGADTEAFF.